The subject of this entry is one T cell receptor beta chain. Its matching antigen is unknown. The source of the sample is a study of CD8+ T cells in alopecia areata. On the study more broadly: Twice a day, 5 to 10 mg of oral tofacitinib was administered to treated patients. Tofacitinib treatment spanned 6 to 18 months, with 6 months off drug afterward. Study conclusions and caveats: There were many expanded lesional clones persisting in scalp and blood during tofacitinib. Significant decreases in scalp clonality and expanded CD8+ clones followed tofacitinib treatment.

This CDR3 is built from 14 residues. CDR1 and CDR2 from the germline V gene are SGHVS and FQNEAQ. Trimming shortened V by 5 bases and J by 2 bases, and 13 bases separated the two germline ends. Treatment indicated: oral pan-JAK inhibitor, 5-10 mg twice daily. RNA extraction and reverse transcription yielded cDNA as sequencing template. The data were produced by immunoSEQ multiplex PCR, yet TCRdb's version contains in-frame clones alone and is incomplete. This table holds hundreds of thousands of clones, 60% found once. The chain has TRBV7-8 and TRBJ2-7; weak D call: TRBD1 (6 bases). The sequence came from a human donor with alopecia areata. The material sequenced was CD4+ T cells sorted from blood, taken at roughly week 53, from a patient treated with tofacitinib. In DNA, the CDR3 is TGTGCCAGCAGCCCGGACAGTGGGGCCTACGAGCAGTACTTC. It encodes CASSPDSGAYEQYF. Full variable domain (remainder filled in from reference TRBV7-8 and TRBJ2-7): GAGVSQSPRYKVAKRGQDVALRCDPISGHVSLFWYQQALGQGPEFLTYFQNEAQLDKSGLPSDRFFAERPEGSVSTLKIQRTQQEDSAVYLCASSPDSGAYEQYFGPGTRLTVT.